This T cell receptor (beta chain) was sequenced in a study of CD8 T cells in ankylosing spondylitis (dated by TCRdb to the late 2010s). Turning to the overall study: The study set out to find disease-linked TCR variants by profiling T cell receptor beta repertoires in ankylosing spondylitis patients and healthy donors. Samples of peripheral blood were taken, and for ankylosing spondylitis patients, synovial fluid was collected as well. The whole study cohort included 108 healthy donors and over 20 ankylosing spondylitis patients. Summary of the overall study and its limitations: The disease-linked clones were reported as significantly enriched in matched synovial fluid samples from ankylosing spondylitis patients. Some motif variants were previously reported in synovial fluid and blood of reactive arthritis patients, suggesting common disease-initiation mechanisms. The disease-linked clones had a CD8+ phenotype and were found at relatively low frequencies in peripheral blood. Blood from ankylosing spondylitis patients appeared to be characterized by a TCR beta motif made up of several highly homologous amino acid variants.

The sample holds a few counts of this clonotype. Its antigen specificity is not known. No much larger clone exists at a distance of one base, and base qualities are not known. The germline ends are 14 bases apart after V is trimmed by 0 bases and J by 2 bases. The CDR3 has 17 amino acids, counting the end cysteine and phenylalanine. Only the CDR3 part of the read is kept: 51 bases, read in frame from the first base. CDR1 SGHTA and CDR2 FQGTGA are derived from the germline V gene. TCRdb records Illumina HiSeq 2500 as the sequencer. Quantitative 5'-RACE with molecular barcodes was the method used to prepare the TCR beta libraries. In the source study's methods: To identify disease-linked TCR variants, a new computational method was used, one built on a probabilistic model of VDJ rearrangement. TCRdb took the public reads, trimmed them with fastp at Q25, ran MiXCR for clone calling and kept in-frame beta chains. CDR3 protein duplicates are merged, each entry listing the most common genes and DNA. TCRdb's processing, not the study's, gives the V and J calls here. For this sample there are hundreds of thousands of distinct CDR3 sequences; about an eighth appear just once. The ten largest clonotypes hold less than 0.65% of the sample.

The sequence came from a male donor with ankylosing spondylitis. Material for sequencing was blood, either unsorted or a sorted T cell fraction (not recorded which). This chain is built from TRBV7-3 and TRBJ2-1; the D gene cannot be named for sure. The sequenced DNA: TGTGCCAGCAGCTTAACGCCTCGTCTCAAGGCCTACAATGAGCAGTTCTTC. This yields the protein CASSLTPRLKAYNEQFF.